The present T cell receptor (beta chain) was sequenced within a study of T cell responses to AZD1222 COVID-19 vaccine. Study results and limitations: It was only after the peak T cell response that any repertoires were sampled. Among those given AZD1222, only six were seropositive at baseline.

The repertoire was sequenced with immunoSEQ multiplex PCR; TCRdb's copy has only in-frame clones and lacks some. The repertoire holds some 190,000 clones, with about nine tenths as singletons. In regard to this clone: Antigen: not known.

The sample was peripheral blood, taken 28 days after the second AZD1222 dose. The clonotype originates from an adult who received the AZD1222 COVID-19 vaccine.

The CDR3 here is CASSGGTLYGNQPQHF. The CDR3 DNA sequence: TGTGCCAGCAGTGGTGGGACACTCTATGGCAATCAGCCCCAGCATTTT. The V gene is TRBV2, the J gene TRBJ1-5; possibly TRBD1 for D (6 bases). The germline gives CDR1 SNHLY, CDR2 FYNNEI. The germline V and J ends were trimmed by 4 bases and 2 bases, with 15 bases remaining between them. The CDR3 is 16 residues long.